This section outlines one TCR beta chain sequence together with its context. Its antigen remains undetermined. The record has no base qualities; no much larger clone is one base away. This specimen belongs to a study of blood T cell repertoires in COVID-19 (dated by TCRdb to 2018 to 2021). Context from the whole study: Samples from collaborators originated in the United States, Italy and Spain and spanned both the acute and convalescent phases of COVID-19. The material from the prospective study consisted of cDNA or gDNA derived from T cells, B-cell-depleted T cells, or PBMCs. Nearly every sample came with metadata listing a de-identified subject ID, COVID-19 status, age in years and sex. A freely available public database, intended as a resource for researchers studying the immune response to SARS-CoV-2, is where the repertoires were released. Deeply sampled blood TCRbeta repertoires from subjects exposed to, actively infected with, or recovered from COVID-19 were included in the dataset. Samples were obtained from the ongoing ImmuneRACE study (first 160 participants) and from over a thousand subjects provided by 6 global collaborators. HLA class I and class II types, where available, came from metadata supplied by the sample provider rather than from assay-based typing. The paper as a whole reports these results and caveats: The quantity of clinical and demographic metadata differed by source and by participant and was supplied without curation.

The germline V gene supplies CDR1 SGHRS and CDR2 YFSETQ. Its CDR3 holds 16 amino acids, cysteine through phenylalanine. Left in the record is the CDR3 DNA by itself, 48 bases read in frame from the first base. Trimmed from V: 0 bases; trimmed from J: 9 bases; junction bases lacking a gene match: 10. TCRbeta CDR3 regions were amplified from genomic DNA using the immunoSEQ Assay, a bias-controlled multiplex PCR. Concerning the study's data processing: The number of nucleated cells in each sample was estimated by amplification of reference gene primers within the assay. Sequence reads were collapsed and filtered to measure the absolute abundance of every unique TCRbeta CDR3 rearrangement. For each sample, productive Simpson clonality was calculated as the square root of Simpson's diversity index across productive rearrangements. Held by TCRdb, this immuneACCESS table contains in-frame sequences only and omits some clones. Under half of the omission traces to an unresolved V gene where checked; the cause of the rest is unknown. That table gives V, J and clone size, and the DNA gave D and trimming. The sample data list 40,000 to 55,000 clones, and approximately 82% of these were observed just once. The top ten hold 6.5% to 8% of the sample.

Each collaborating institution followed its own protocols to collect whole blood in K2EDTA tubes. Collaborator samples were shipped for TCRbeta analysis as frozen whole blood, isolated PBMCs, or DNA extracted from either sample type. The sequenced sample consisted of peripheral blood. The receptor comes from a human donor in a cohort sampled during active COVID-19. Recombination linked TRBV5-1 to TRBJ1-4, and TRBD1 matches 8 of the central bases. The DNA sequence follows: TGCGCCAGCAGCTTGGCCGGAGACAGGGGAGGGCAAAAACTGTTTTTT. Its protein is CASSLAGDRGGQKLFF.